The present T cell receptor (beta chain) was sequenced within a study of beta chain features in type 1 diabetes. Whole-study results and caveats: Small HLA sub-analyses could not settle whether HLA shapes TCRB rearrangement. Fewer junction insertions and more nucleotide deletions appeared in type 1 diabetes patients.

Germline V gene lookup returns CDR1 SGHTA and CDR2 FQGTGA. Trimming cost V 5 bases and J 5 bases, with 15 bases left between them. The CDR3 is 14 amino acids. There are a few counts of this clone. Antigen unknown. TCRB transcripts that were expressed got sequenced, as all of the isolated RNA had been reverse transcribed. The repertoire was sequenced with immunoSEQ multiplex PCR; TCRdb's copy has only in-frame clones and lacks some. The table lists under 350,000 clones, about 7.8% of them singletons, with approximately 1% in the top ten. The sequencing sample was made of central memory CD4+ T cells from blood. The genes are TRBV7-3 and TRBJ1-1; D is uncertain. This sequence originates from a woman between 18 and 30 years old in good health. The CDR3 loop is CASSQSGLRTEAFF. The CDR3 bases are TGTGCCAGCAGCCAATCGGGCCTCCGGACTGAAGCTTTCTTT.